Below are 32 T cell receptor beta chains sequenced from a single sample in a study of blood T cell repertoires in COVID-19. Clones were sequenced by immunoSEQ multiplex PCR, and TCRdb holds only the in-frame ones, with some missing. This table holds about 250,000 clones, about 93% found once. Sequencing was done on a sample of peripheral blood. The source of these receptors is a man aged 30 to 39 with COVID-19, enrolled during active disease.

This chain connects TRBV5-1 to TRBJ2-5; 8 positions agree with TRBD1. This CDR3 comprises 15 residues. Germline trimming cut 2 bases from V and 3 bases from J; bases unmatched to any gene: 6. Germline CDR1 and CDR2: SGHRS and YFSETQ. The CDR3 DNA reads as TGCGCCAGCAGCTTAGGGTCGACAGGGGAAGAGACCCAGTACTTC. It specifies CASSLGSTGEETQYF. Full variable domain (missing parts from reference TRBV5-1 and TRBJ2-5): KAGVTQTPRYLIKTRGQQVTLSCSPISGHRSVSWYQQTPGQGLQFLFEYFSETQRNKGNFPGRFSGRQFSNSRSEMNVSTLELGDSALYLCASSLGSTGEETQYFGPGTRLLVL.

CDR3 loop: CASSLGPLAENTGELFF. Here the CDR3 DNA reads TGTGCCAGCAGCTTAGGCCCACTAGCGGAGAACACCGGGGAGCTGTTTTTT. This rearrangement joins TRBV11-2 to TRBJ2-2, with TRBD2 matching over 8 bases. The junction had 5 bases not matched to a gene; V was cut back by 1 base and J by 1 base. Germline loops: CDR1 SGHAT, CDR2 FQNNGV. The CDR3 contains 17 residues.

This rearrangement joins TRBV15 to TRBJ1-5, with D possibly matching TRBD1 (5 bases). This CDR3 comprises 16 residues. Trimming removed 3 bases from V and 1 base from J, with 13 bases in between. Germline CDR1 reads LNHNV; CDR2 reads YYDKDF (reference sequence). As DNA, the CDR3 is TGTGCCACCAGCAGGGCGGGACGGTTGAGCAATCAGCCCCAGCATTTT. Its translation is CATSRAGRLSNQPQHF.

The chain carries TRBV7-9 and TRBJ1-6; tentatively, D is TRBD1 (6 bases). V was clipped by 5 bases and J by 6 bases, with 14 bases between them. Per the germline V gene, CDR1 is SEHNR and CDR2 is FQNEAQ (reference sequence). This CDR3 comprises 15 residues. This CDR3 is CASSHTRGSNSPLHF. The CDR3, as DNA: TGTGCCAGCAGCCACACCAGGGGTTCTAATTCACCCCTCCACTTT.

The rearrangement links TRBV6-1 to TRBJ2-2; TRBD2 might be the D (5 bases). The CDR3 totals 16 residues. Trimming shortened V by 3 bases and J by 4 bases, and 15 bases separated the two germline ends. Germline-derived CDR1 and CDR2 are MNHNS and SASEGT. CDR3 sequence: CASSDHGLSGTGELFF. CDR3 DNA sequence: TGTGCCAGCAGTGACCACGGACTGTCCGGCACCGGGGAGCTGTTTTTT.

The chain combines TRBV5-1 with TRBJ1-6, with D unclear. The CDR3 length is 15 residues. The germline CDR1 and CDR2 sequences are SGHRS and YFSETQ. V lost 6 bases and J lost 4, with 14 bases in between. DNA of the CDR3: TGCGCCAGCAAACTGTCAGGCTATTATAATTCACCCCTCCACTTT. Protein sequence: CASKLSGYYNSPLHF.

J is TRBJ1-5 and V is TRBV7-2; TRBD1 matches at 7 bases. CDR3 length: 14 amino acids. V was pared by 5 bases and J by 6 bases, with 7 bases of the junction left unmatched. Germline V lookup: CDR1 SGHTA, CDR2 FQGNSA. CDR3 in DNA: TGTGCCAGCAGCCCGCGACAGGGCGGTCAGCCCCAGCATTTT. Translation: CASSPRQGGQPQHF.

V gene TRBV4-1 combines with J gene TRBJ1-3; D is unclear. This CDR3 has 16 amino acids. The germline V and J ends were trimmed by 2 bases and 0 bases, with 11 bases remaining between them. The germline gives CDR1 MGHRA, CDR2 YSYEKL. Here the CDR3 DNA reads TGCGCCAGCAGCCAATACTTCTCGATCTCTGGAAACACCATATATTTT. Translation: CASSQYFSISGNTIYF.

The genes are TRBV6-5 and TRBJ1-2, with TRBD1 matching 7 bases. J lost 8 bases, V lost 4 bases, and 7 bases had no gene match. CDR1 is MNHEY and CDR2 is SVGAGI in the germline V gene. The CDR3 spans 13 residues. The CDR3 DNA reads TGTGCCAGCAGTTGGACAGGCGTAAACGGCTACACCTTC. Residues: CASSWTGVNGYTF.

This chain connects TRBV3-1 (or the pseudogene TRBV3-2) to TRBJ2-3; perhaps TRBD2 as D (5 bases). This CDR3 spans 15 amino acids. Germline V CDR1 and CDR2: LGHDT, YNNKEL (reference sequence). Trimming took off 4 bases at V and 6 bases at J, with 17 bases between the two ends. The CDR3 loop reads CASSLTGMSEDTQYF. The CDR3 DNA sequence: TGTGCCAGCAGCCTGACCGGGATGAGTGAGGATACGCAGTATTTT.

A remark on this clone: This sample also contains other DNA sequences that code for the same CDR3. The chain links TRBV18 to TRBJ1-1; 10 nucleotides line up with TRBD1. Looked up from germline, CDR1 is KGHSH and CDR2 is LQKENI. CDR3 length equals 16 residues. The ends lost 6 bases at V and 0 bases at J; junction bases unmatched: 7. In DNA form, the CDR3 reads TGTGCCAGCTCCCTACAGGGACAGGGGATGAACACTGAAGCTTTCTTT. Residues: CASSLQGQGMNTEAFF.

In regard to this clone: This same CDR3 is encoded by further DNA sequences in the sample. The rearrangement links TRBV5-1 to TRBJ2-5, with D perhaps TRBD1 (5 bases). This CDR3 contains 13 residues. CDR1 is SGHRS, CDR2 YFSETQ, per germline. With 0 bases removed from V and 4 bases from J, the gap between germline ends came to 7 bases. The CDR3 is CASSLGTGETQYF. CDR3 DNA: TGCGCCAGCAGCTTGGGAACAGGAGAGACCCAGTACTTC.

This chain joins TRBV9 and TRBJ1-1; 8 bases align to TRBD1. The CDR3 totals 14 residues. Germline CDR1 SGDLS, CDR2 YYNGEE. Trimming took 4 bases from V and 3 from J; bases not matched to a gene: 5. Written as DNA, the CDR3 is TGTGCCAGCAGCCCGCAGGGGGCCCACACTGAAGCTTTCTTT. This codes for CASSPQGAHTEAFF. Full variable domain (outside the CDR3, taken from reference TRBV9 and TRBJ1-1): DSGVTQTPKHLITATGQRVTLRCSPRSGDLSVYWYQQSLDQGLQFLIQYYNGEERAKGNILERFSAQQFPDLHSELNLSSLELGDSALYFCASSPQGAHTEAFFGQGTRLTVV.

The DNA of the CDR3 is TGTGCCAGCAGCCGGACAGGGGGATTGAACACTGAAGCTTTCTTT. Protein product: CASSRTGGLNTEAFF. The chain uses TRBV5-5 and TRBJ1-1; 10 nucleotides align to TRBD1. Germline V CDR1 and CDR2: SGHKS, YYEKEE (reference sequence). The CDR3 extends over 15 amino acids. The ends lost 4 bases at V and 0 bases at J; junction bases unmatched: 3.

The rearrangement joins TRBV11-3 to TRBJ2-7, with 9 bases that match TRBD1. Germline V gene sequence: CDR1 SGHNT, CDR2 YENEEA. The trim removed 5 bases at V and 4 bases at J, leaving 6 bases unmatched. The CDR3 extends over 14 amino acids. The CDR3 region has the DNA TGTGCCAGCAGCGCGGGACAGGGTGGTTACGAGCAGTACTTC. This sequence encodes CASSAGQGGYEQYF.

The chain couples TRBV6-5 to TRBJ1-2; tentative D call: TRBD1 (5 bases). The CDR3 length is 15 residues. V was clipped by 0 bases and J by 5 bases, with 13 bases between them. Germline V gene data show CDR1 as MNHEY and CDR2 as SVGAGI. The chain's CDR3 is CASSYSLQVDYGYTF. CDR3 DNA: TGTGCCAGCAGTTACTCCCTACAGGTAGATTATGGCTACACCTTC.

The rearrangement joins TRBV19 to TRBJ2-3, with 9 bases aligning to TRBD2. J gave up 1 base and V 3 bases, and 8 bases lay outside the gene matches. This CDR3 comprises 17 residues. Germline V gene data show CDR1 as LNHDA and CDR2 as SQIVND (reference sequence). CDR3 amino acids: CASSIQGASGGTDTQYF. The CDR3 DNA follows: TGTGCCAGTAGTATCCAAGGGGCTAGCGGGGGCACAGATACGCAGTATTTT. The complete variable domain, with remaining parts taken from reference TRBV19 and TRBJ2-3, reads DGGITQSPKYLFRKEGQNVTLSCEQNLNHDAMYWYRQDPGQGLRLIYYSQIVNDFQKGDIAEGYSVSREKKESFPLTVTSAQKNPTAFYLCASSIQGASGGTDTQYFGPGTRLTVL.

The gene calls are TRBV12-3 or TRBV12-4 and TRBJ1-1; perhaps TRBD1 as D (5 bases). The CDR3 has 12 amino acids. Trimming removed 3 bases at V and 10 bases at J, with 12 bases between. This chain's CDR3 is CASSLTAGGAFF. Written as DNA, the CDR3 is TGTGCCAGCAGTTTGACGGCCGGGGGAGCTTTCTTT.

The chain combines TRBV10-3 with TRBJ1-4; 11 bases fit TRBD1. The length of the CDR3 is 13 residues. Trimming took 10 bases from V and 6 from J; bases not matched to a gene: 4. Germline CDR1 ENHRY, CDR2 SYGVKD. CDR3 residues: CASGQGADEKLFF. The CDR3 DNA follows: TGTGCCAGCGGACAGGGGGCTGATGAAAAACTGTTTTTT.

This CDR3 reads CASSPRQPNQPQHF. The CDR3 DNA reads TGCGCCAGCAGCCCTCGACAGCCCAATCAGCCCCAGCATTTT. The chain employs TRBV4-1 and TRBJ1-5; tentatively, D is TRBD1 (5 bases). V lost 4 bases and J lost 3, with 10 bases in between. Germline V CDR1 and CDR2: MGHRA, YSYEKL. The CDR3 has 14 amino acids.

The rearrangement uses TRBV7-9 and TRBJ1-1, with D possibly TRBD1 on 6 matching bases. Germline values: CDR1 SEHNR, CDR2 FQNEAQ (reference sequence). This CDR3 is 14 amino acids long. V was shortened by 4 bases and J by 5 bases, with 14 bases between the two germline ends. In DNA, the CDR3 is TGTGCCAGCAGCTCACAGGGAAGTACAACTGAAGCTTTCTTT. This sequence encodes CASSSQGSTTEAFF.

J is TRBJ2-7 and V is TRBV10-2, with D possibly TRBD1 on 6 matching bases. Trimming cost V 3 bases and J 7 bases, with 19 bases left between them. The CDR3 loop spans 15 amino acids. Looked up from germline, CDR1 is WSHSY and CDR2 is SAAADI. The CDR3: CASSDAQGFFGEQYF. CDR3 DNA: TGCGCCAGCAGTGACGCACAGGGTTTTTTTGGGGAGCAGTACTTC.

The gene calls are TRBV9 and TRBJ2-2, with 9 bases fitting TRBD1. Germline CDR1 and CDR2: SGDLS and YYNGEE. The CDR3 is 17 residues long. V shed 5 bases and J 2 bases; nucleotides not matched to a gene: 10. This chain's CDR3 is CASSDPTGGTNTGELFF. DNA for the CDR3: TGTGCCAGCAGTGACCCTACAGGGGGCACTAACACCGGGGAGCTGTTTTTT.

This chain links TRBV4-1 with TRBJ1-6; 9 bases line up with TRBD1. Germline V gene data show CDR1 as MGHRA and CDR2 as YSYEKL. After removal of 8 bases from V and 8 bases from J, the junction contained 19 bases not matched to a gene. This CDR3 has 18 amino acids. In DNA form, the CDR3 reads TGCGCCAGCCTGGGCGGGACAGGGCAAAGATGGGCCCATTCACCCCTCCACTTT. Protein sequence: CASLGGTGQRWAHSPLHF.

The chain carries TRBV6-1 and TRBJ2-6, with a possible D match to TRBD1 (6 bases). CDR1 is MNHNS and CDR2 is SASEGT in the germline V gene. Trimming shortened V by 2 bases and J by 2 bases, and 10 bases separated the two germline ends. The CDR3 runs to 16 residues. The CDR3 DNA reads TGTGCCAGCAGTGAATCCCCAGGGGCTGGGGCCAACGTCCTGACTTTC. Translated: CASSESPGAGANVLTF.

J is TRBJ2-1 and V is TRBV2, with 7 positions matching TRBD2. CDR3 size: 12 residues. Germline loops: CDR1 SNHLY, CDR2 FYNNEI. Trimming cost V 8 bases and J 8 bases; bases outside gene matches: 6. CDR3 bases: TGTGCCAGCGGGGGGGAAGCGTATGAGCAGTTCTTC. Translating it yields CASGGEAYEQFF.

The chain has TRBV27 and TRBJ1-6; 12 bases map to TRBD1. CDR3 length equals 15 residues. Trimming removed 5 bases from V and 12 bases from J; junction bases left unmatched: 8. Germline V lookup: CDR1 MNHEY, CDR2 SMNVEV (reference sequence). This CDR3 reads CASSDKGQGAQPLHF. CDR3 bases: TGTGCCAGCAGTGACAAGGGACAGGGGGCGCAACCCCTCCACTTT.

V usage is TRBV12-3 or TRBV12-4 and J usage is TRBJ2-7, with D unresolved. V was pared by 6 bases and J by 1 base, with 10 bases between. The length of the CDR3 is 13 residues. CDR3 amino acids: CASSSGRSYEQYF. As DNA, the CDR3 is TGTGCCAGCAGCTCCGGTCGATCCTACGAGCAGTACTTC.

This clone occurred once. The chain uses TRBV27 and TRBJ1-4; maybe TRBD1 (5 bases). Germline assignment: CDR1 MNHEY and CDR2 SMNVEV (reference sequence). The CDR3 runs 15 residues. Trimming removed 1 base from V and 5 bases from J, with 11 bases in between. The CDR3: CASSLLAGINEKLFF. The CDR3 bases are TGTGCCAGCAGTTTATTGGCAGGGATAAATGAAAAACTGTTTTTT. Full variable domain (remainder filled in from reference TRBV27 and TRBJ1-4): EAQVTQNPRYLITVTGKKLTVTCSQNMNHEYMSWYRQDPGLGLRQIYYSMNVEVTDKGDVPEGYKVSRKEKRNFPLILESPSPNQTSLYFCASSLLAGINEKLFFGSGTQLSVL.

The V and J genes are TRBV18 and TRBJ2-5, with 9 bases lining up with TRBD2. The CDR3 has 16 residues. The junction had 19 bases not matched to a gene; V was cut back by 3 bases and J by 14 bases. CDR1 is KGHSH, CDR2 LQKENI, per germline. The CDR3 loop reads CASSPHPTRLAGLGYF. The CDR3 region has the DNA TGTGCCAGCTCACCTCATCCTACCCGGCTAGCGGGACTGGGTTACTTC. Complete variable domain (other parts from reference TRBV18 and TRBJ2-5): NAGVMQNPRHLVRRRGQEARLRCSPMKGHSHVYWYRQLPEEGLKFMVYLQKENIIDESGMPKERFSAEFPKEGPSILRIQQVVRGDSAAYFCASSPHPTRLAGLGYFGPGTRLLVL.

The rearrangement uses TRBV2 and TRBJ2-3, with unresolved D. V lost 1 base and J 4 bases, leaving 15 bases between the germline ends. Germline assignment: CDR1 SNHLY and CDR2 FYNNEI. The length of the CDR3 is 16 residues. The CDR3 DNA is TGTGCCAGCAGTGAAGGTTATGGGCTAAATTCAGATACGCAGTATTTT. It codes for CASSEGYGLNSDTQYF.

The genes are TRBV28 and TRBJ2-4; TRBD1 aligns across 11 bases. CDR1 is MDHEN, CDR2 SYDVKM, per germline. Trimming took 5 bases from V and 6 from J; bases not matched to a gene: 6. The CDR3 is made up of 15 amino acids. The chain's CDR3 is CASSPRTGGTNIQYF. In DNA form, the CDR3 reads TGTGCCAGCAGTCCGCGGACAGGGGGCACAAACATTCAGTACTTC.